The 32 T cell receptor beta chains below were found in one sample sequenced in a study of metastatic and nonmetastatic thyroid tumors. Patients were all untreated before their thyroid surgery. TCRdb re-called the PCR reads with MiXCR. Of about 42,000 clones in the sample, roughly 12% were seen once. Sequenced material: blood. The origin of the receptors is a male donor with papillary thyroid cancer or a benign thyroid nodule (not recorded which). Some clones in this sample may be carry-over from other donors' samples.

This clone was observed at least ten times. The chain links TRBV19 to TRBJ1-1, with D perhaps matching TRBD1 (5 bases). Germline V lookup: CDR1 LNHDA, CDR2 SQIVND (reference sequence). The CDR3 has 16 residues. Trimming pared 8 bases from V and 4 bases from J, leaving 23 bases between. The CDR3 sequence: CASYDRRGSKTTEAFF. CDR3 coding DNA: TGTGCCAGTTACGACAGAAGGGGAAGTAAGACCACTGAAGCTTTCTTT.

This clone was picked up a small number of times. The rearrangement uses TRBV18 and TRBJ1-3; TRBD1 aligns across 7 bases. Germline trimming cut 3 bases from V and 0 bases from J; bases unmatched to any gene: 5. The V gene's germline CDR1 is KGHSH and CDR2 LQKENI. The CDR3 totals 16 residues. CDR3 amino acids: CASSPDRLPSGNTIYF. CDR3 in DNA: TGTGCCAGCTCACCGGACAGGCTTCCCTCTGGAAACACCATATATTTT.

In its sample, this clone was seen many times. V usage is TRBV28 and J usage is TRBJ2-1; maybe TRBD1 (5 bases). Per germline, CDR1 MDHEN and CDR2 SYDVKM. V lost 5 bases and J lost 7, with 9 bases in between. CDR3 length equals 12 residues. The CDR3 DNA reads as TGTGCCAGCAGTCAAGGGGTTAATGAGCAGTTCTTC. Translation: CASSQGVNEQFF.

As concerns this clone: At one end, the junction sequence differs from germline, possibly due to a read error. The genes are TRBV28 and TRBJ1-6, with 8 nucleotides matching TRBD1. CDR1 and CDR2 (germline): MDHEN, SYDVKM. The CDR3 contains 15 residues. Here the CDR3 DNA reads TGTGACAGCAGTTTATGGACAGGGCTTAATTCACCCCTACACTTT. Its protein is CDSSLWTGLNSPLHF. The full variable domain, with the rest looked up from reference TRBV28 and TRBJ1-6, is DVKVTQSSRYLVKRTGEKVFLECVQDMDHENMFWYRQDPGLGLRLIYFSYDVKMKEKGDIPEGYSVSREKKERFSLILESASTNQTSMYLCDSSLWTGLNSPLHFGNGTRLTVT.

The sample holds many counts of this clone. The chain is built from TRBV15 and TRBJ2-3; TRBD1 matches 9 bases. The CDR3 runs 15 residues. V lost 5 bases and J lost 1; bases outside the gene matches: 4. Germline CDR1 reads LNHNV; CDR2 reads YYDKDF (reference sequence). CDR3 protein: CATSSRTGGTDTQYF. DNA of the CDR3: TGTGCCACCAGCTCCCGGACAGGGGGCACAGATACGCAGTATTTT.

This clone is medium-sized (0.01 to 0.1%) within its sample. This chain connects TRBV28 to TRBJ2-7; 9 positions agree with TRBD1. The germline CDR1 and CDR2 sequences are MDHEN and SYDVKM. V gave up 5 bases and J gave up 5 bases; unmatched junction bases: 7. The CDR3 consists of 14 residues. DNA for the CDR3: TGTGCCAGCAGTCCGCCCGACAGGGGGAACGAGCAGTACTTC. Its translation is CASSPPDRGNEQYF.

In this sample, this clone turned up many times. The chain recombines TRBV5-1 with TRBJ1-5; TRBD1 matches at 7 bases. This CDR3 has 15 residues. The germline gives CDR1 SGHRS, CDR2 YFSETQ. V shed 3 bases, J shed 3 bases, and the junction held 6 bases outside the gene matches. The CDR3, as DNA: TGCGCCAGCAGCTCCACAGGGGCCTTCAATCAGCCCCAGCATTTT. The encoded protein is CASSSTGAFNQPQHF.

Many counts were recorded for this clone. The chain joins TRBV7-9 to TRBJ1-5; no definite D call. Trimming shortened V by 5 bases and J by 7 bases, and 15 bases separated the two germline ends. CDR1 is SEHNR, CDR2 FQNEAQ, per germline (reference sequence). CDR3 size: 14 residues. The CDR3 reads CASSKDGVRQPQHF. CDR3 in DNA: TGTGCCAGCAGCAAAGATGGGGTGAGGCAGCCCCAGCATTTT.

The chain couples TRBV20-1 to TRBJ2-2; D not certain. This CDR3 region has 13 residues. Germline CDR1 and CDR2: DFQATT and SNEGSKA (reference sequence). The ends were cut back, 1 base at V and 7 bases at J, with 10 bases in the middle. CDR3 amino acids: CSARGALDGELFF. The CDR3, as DNA: TGCAGTGCTAGAGGGGCGTTGGACGGGGAGCTGTTTTTT.

In this sample, this clone turned up many times. The genes are TRBV4-1 and TRBJ1-1, with a possible D match to TRBD1 (5 bases). With 1 base removed from V and 2 bases from J, the gap between germline ends came to 8 bases. Germline loops: CDR1 MGHRA, CDR2 YSYEKL. The CDR3 is 14 residues long. CDR3 nucleotides: TGCGCCAGCAGCCAAGGACAGACAAACACTGAAGCTTTCTTT. As protein: CASSQGQTNTEAFF.

This clone has at least ten counts. This chain links TRBV19 with TRBJ1-5; 8 bases fit TRBD1. The CDR3 contains 13 residues. Germline V gene data show CDR1 as LNHDA and CDR2 as SQIVND (reference sequence). Trimming took 4 bases from V and 7 from J; bases not matched to a gene: 3. CDR3 nucleotides: TGTGCCAGTAGTACAGGGGGCGCCCAGCCCCAGCATTTT. It is translated as CASSTGGAQPQHF. Full variable domain (missing parts from reference TRBV19 and TRBJ1-5): DGGITQSPKYLFRKEGQNVTLSCEQNLNHDAMYWYRQDPGQGLRLIYYSQIVNDFQKGDIAEGYSVSREKKESFPLTVTSAQKNPTAFYLCASSTGGAQPQHFGDGTRLSIL.

In its sample, this clone was seen many times. The chain carries TRBV29-1 and TRBJ2-5; no reliable D call. This CDR3 spans 12 amino acids. The germline V gene encodes CDR1 SQVTM and CDR2 ANQGSEA. V was pared by 1 base and J by 7 bases, with 10 bases between. The CDR3 DNA reads as TGCAGCGTTGAAGTGCACCCCGGGACCCAGTACTTC. It yields the protein CSVEVHPGTQYF.

V and J are TRBV28 and TRBJ1-1, with D uncertain. The CDR3 covers 17 residues. Germline lookup yields CDR1 MDHEN and CDR2 SYDVKM. V lost 6 bases and J 3 bases, leaving 23 bases between the germline ends. The CDR3 region is CASSWSEQDPIDTEAFF. The CDR3 coding sequence is TGTGCCAGCAGCTGGAGTGAGCAGGACCCGATTGACACTGAAGCTTTCTTT.

This clone showed up many times. The rearrangement links TRBV12-3 or TRBV12-4 to TRBJ2-1; D ambiguous. The CDR3 covers 16 residues. With 5 bases removed from V and 7 bases from J, the gap between germline ends came to 21 bases. The CDR3 spells CASSGQTSFTWNEQFF. The CDR3 DNA follows: TGTGCCAGCAGTGGCCAGACCTCATTTACTTGGAATGAGCAGTTCTTC.

This clone was picked up many times. The V and J genes are TRBV10-2 and TRBJ1-1; D gene uncertain. Trimming pared 5 bases from V and 0 bases from J, leaving 7 bases between. CDR3 size: 13 residues. Germline V CDR1 and CDR2: WSHSY, SAAADI. CDR3 in DNA: TGCGCCAGCAGTCTATTGATGAACACTGAAGCTTTCTTT. Translation: CASSLLMNTEAFF.

Regarding this clone: Possible read error: a much larger clone is one base away. The chain has TRBV7-9 and TRBJ2-5; D may be TRBD2 (7 bases). CDR1 is SEHNR and CDR2 is FQNEAQ in the germline V gene (reference sequence). Trimming stripped 5 bases from V and 3 bases from J, with 10 bases between. The CDR3 is made up of 13 amino acids. The CDR3 nucleotides read TGTGCCAGCAGCCCGGGGGGCAAAGAGACCCAGTACTTC. Amino acid sequence: CASSPGGKETQYF.

In its sample, this clone was seen many times. V is TRBV15 and J is TRBJ2-7; D is uncertain. The V and J ends lost 0 bases and 6 bases respectively, with 12 bases between them. The CDR3 sequence is 14 residues long. Germline loops: CDR1 LNHNV, CDR2 YYDKDF (reference sequence). The CDR3 DNA sequence: TGTGCCACCAGCAGAGAGGTCAACCTGGGCGAGCAGTACTTC. It yields the protein CATSREVNLGEQYF.

This clone showed up many times. This sequence joins TRBV9 and TRBJ2-1; possible D gene TRBD1, 6 bases. Trimming took 4 bases from V and 1 from J, leaving 9 bases between them. CDR1 is SGDLS, CDR2 YYNGEE, per germline. The CDR3 has 14 amino acids. Here the CDR3 DNA reads TGTGCCAGCAGCCCCCAGGGGTCCTACAATGAGCAGTTCTTC. Translating gives CASSPQGSYNEQFF.

This clone came up many times. The V call is TRBV9, the J call TRBJ2-1; the match to TRBD1 covers 11 bases. The trim removed 4 bases at V and 7 bases at J, leaving 10 bases unmatched. Germline V gives CDR1 SGDLS, CDR2 YYNGEE. The length of the CDR3 is 16 residues. CDR3 in DNA: TGTGCCAGCAGCCCTCGTGGGACAGGGGGGAAGAATGAGCAGTTCTTC. This codes for CASSPRGTGGKNEQFF.

With regard to this clone: A much larger clonotype is one base distant, so this may be a read error. Other DNA sequences of this sample code for an identical CDR3. This rearrangement joins TRBV20-1 to TRBJ1-1; D uncertain. CDR3 length: 11 amino acids. Germline V CDR1 and CDR2: DFQATT, SNEGSKA (reference sequence). The CDR3 is CSALVNTEAFF. The CDR3, as DNA: TGCAGTGCTTTGGTTAACACTGAGGCTTTCTTT.

This clone rates as medium-sized. The chain couples TRBV6-1 to TRBJ2-7, with a weak D call TRBD1 (6 bases). The germline gives CDR1 MNHNS, CDR2 SASEGT. V lost 4 bases and J 0 bases, leaving 10 bases between the germline ends. This CDR3 is 14 amino acids long. CDR3 sequence reads: CASSGNRASYEQYF. Written as DNA, the CDR3 is TGTGCCAGCAGTGGAAACAGGGCCTCCTACGAGCAGTACTTC.

In this sample, this clone turned up many times. V gene TRBV7-2 combines with J gene TRBJ2-1, with 8 bases fitting TRBD1. CDR3 length equals 16 residues. Losses at the gene ends were 1 base for V and 8 bases for J; bases not matched to a gene: 10. CDR1 SGHTA and CDR2 FQGNSA come from the germline V gene. DNA of the CDR3: TGTGCCAGCAGCTTAGTTGAGCAGGGGGCGTTTTATGAGCAGTTCTTC. Translation: CASSLVEQGAFYEQFF. The entire variable domain, with the rest obtained from reference TRBV7-2 and TRBJ2-1, is as follows: GAGVSQSPSNKVTEKGKDVELRCDPISGHTALYWYRQSLGQGLEFLIYFQGNSAPDKSGLPSDRFSAERTGGSVSTLTIQRTQQEDSAVYLCASSLVEQGAFYEQFFGPGTRLTVL.

This clone was seen at least ten times. The V and J genes are TRBV14 and TRBJ2-1, with 11 bases matching TRBD2. With 4 bases clipped from V and 7 bases from J, the junction kept 9 bases outside the gene matches. Germline V lookup: CDR1 SGHDN, CDR2 FVKESK. The CDR3 spans 16 residues. As DNA, the CDR3 is TGTGCCAGCAGCCGGATAGCGGGAGGGCTGAGGAATGAGCAGTTCTTC. This codes for CASSRIAGGLRNEQFF.

This clone occurred many times. The V call is TRBV4-3, the J call TRBJ2-3, with TRBD2 identical over 10 bases. V lost 5 bases to trimming and J lost 2 bases; unmatched junction nucleotides: 7. Germline V lookup: CDR1 LGHNA, CDR2 YSLEER. The CDR3 spans 16 residues. CDR3: CASSYGTSALTDTQYF. CDR3 coding DNA: TGCGCCAGCAGCTACGGGACTAGCGCTCTCACAGATACGCAGTATTTT.

This clone was seen repeatedly, ten times or more. The chain joins TRBV7-9 to TRBJ2-1; D perhaps matches TRBD1 (6 bases). Germline-derived CDR1 and CDR2 are SEHNR and FQNEAQ (reference sequence). The CDR3 is made up of 12 amino acids. V was clipped by 6 bases and J by 6 bases, with 9 bases between them. CDR3 DNA sequence: TGTGCCAGCAGTCAGACAGGCAATGAGCAGTTCTTC. It is translated as CASSQTGNEQFF.

In this sample, this clone turned up many times. A much larger clonotype is one base distant, so this may be a read error. The sample contains more than one DNA sequence encoding this CDR3. The chain joins TRBV28 to TRBJ1-3, with D unclear. The CDR3 contains 13 residues. Germline V gene data show CDR1 as MDHEN and CDR2 as SYDVKM. V dropped 7 bases and J dropped 0 bases, with 7 bases sitting between them. CDR3 DNA: TGTGCCAGCAACGGTTACTCTGGAAACACCATATATTTT. It codes for CASNGYSGNTIYF.

This clone was counted a few times. The CDR3 end shows no conserved phenylalanine or tryptophan, and so a read error is likely. The chain joins TRBV6-1 to TRBJ2-1; D remains ambiguous. The germline V gene has CDR1 MNHNS and CDR2 SASEGT. Between the trimmed V and J ends, which lost 10 bases and 0 bases, there was a span of 13 bases. The CDR3 totals 14 residues. The CDR3 DNA sequence: TGTGCCACGCAACCAGCTGACTCCTACAATGAGCAGTTCCTC. It codes for CATQPADSYNEQFL.

About this clone itself: A much larger clone sits a single nucleotide away, making a read error possible. The V call is TRBV27, the J call TRBJ2-5, with a weak D call TRBD1 (5 bases). The CDR3 contains 18 residues. Germline V gene lookup returns CDR1 MNHEY and CDR2 SMNVEV (reference sequence). The germline V and J ends were trimmed by 8 bases and 4 bases, with 29 bases remaining between them. The CDR3 protein is CASPESVRESSSAETQYF. The CDR3, as DNA: TGTGCCAGCCCTGAATCAGTCAGGGAAAGTAGTTCGGCAGAGACCCAGTACTTC.

This clone was observed a handful of times. The chain links TRBV6-2 or TRBV6-3 to TRBJ1-2, with 12 bases that match TRBD1. V dropped 4 bases and J dropped 6; count of bases not matched to a gene: 12. Germline loops: CDR1 MNHEY, CDR2 SVGEGT. The CDR3 extends over 17 amino acids. In DNA, the CDR3 is TGTGCCAGCAGTTTCCCATCTGGGGACAGGGGGCCCCATGGCTACACCTTC. Translation gives CASSFPSGDRGPHGYTF.

This clone is medium-sized (0.01 to 0.1%). The rearrangement joins TRBV6-1 to TRBJ2-7; 8 nucleotides agree with TRBD2. Germline-derived CDR1 and CDR2 are MNHNS and SASEGT. The CDR3 has 16 amino acids. The ends lost 6 bases at V and 2 bases at J; junction bases unmatched: 12. CDR3 sequence (DNA): TGTGCCAGCAGCTTCTCACCCGGGACTAGGCCCTACGAGCAGTACTTC. This encodes CASSFSPGTRPYEQYF.

This clone was recorded at least ten times. The genes are TRBV2 and TRBJ1-2; 7 nucleotides line up with TRBD1. The CDR3 has 15 amino acids. From germline, CDR1 is SNHLY and CDR2 FYNNEI. V gave up 6 bases and J gave up 4 bases; unmatched junction bases: 11. CDR3 sequence: CASSGTVVSPYGYTF. In nucleotides, the CDR3 is TGTGCCAGCAGCGGGACAGTGGTCTCGCCCTATGGCTACACCTTC.

The table lists this clone with many counts. This chain uses TRBV19 with TRBJ2-2; TRBD1 matches 8 bases. CDR1 is LNHDA and CDR2 is SQIVND in the germline V gene (reference sequence). The CDR3 contains 18 residues. V dropped 4 bases and J dropped 1; count of bases not matched to a gene: 11. CDR3 sequence: CASSKSGTGGGNTGELFF. As DNA, the CDR3 is TGTGCCAGTAGTAAATCCGGGACAGGTGGCGGGAACACCGGGGAGCTGTTTTTT.